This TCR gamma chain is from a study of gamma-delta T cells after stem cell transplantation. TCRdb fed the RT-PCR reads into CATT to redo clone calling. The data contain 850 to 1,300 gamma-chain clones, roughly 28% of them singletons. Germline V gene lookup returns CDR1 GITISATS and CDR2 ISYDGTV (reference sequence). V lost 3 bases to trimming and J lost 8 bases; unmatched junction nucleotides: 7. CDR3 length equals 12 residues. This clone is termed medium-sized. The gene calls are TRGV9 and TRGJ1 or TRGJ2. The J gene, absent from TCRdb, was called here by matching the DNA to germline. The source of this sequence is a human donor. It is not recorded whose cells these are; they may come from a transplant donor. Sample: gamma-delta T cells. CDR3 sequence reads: CALWESRNKKLF. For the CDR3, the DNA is TGTGCCTTGTGGGAGTCGAGGAATAAGAAACTCTTT.